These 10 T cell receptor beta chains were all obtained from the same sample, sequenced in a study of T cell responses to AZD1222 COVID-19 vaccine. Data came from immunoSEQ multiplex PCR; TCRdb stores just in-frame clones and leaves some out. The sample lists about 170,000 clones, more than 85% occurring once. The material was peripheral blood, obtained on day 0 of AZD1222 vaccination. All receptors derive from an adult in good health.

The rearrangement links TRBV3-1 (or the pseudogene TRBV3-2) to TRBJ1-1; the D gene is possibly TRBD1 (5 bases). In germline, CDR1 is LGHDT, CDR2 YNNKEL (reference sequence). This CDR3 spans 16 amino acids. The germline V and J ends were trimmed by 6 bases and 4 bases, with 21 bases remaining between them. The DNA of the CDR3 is TGTGCCAGCAGAAATTGGGGGGTTGGATCCGGCACTGAAGCTTTCTTT. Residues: CASRNWGVGSGTEAFF.

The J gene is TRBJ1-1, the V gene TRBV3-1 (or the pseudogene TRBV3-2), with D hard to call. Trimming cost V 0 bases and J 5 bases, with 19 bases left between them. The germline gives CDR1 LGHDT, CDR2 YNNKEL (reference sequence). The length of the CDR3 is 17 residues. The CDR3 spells CASSQDGLGGSITEAFF. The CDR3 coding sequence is TGTGCCAGCAGCCAAGATGGATTGGGAGGGAGTATTACTGAAGCTTTCTTT.

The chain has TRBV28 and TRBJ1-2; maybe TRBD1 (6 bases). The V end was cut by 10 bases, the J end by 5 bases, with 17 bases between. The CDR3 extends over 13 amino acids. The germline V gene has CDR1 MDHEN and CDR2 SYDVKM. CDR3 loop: CAISRGPRYGYTF. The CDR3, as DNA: TGTGCCATTTCCAGGGGCCCCAGATATGGCTACACCTTC.

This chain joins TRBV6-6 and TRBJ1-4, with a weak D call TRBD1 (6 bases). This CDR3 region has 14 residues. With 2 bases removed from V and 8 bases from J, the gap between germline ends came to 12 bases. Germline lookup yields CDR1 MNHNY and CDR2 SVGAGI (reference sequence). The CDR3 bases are TGTGCCAGCAGTTACCCGGGGGCGTACGAAAAACTGTTTTTT. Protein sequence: CASSYPGAYEKLFF.

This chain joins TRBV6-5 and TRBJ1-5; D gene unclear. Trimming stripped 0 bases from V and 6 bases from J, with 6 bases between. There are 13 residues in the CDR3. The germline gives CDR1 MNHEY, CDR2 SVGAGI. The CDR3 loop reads CASSYSRGQPQHF. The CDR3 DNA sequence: TGTGCCAGCAGTTACTCGAGAGGTCAGCCCCAGCATTTT.

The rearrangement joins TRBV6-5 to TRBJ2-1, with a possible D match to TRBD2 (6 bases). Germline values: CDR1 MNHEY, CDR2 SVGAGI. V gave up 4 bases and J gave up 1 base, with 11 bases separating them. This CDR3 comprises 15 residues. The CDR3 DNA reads TGTGCCAGCAGTTCCGGGACTCTATCCTACAATGAGCAGTTCTTC. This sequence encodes CASSSGTLSYNEQFF.

CDR3 region: CASSTGTGGPLFYGYTF. CDR3 coding DNA: TGTGCCAGCAGCACCGGGACAGGGGGCCCACTTTTCTATGGCTACACCTTC. V is TRBV27 and J is TRBJ1-2; TRBD1 matches at 12 bases. V was clipped by 6 bases and J by 4 bases; unmatched bases: 12. CDR1 and CDR2 from the germline V gene are MNHEY and SMNVEV (reference sequence). CDR3 length: 17 amino acids.

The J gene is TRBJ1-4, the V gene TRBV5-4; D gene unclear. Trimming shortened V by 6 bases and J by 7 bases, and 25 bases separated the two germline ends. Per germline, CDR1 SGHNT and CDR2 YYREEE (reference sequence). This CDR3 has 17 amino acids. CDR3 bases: TGTGCCAGCACCGCAAAAATGGACTCCTGGGGAGGTGAAAAACTGTTTTTT. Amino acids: CASTAKMDSWGGEKLFF.

CDR3 DNA sequence: TGCGCCAGCAGCTTCCAGGGGGCTAGCAATCAGCCCCAGCATTTT. Its translation is CASSFQGASNQPQHF. V gene TRBV5-1 combines with J gene TRBJ1-5, with 8 bases identical to TRBD1. CDR3 length equals 15 residues. Looked up from germline, CDR1 is SGHRS and CDR2 is YFSETQ. V dropped 2 bases and J dropped 0; count of bases not matched to a gene: 1.

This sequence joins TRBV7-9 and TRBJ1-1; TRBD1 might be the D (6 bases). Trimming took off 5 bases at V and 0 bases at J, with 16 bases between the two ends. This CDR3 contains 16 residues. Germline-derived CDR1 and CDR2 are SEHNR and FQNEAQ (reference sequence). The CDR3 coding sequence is TGTGCCAGCAGCCTCTTGGGGGGCTTCATGAACACTGAAGCTTTCTTT. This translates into CASSLLGGFMNTEAFF.